What follows describes a single T cell receptor (beta chain). What it recognizes is unknown. J lost 4 bases, V lost 4 bases, and 9 bases had no gene match. Germline CDR1 and CDR2: SGHRS and YFSETQ. This CDR3 spans 15 amino acids. These data originate in a study of cytomegalovirus exposure and HLA in healthy donors. Whole-study results and caveats: It has been reported that TCR beta sequences accurately predicted the HLA-A and HLA-B alleles of most subjects. The investigators catalogued 150 or so TCR beta chains as cytomegalovirus-associated. Further analysis was carried out later, and it showed several of the most significant clusters appearing linked to common viral pathogens.

60 Vbeta and 13 Jbeta primers were used in PCR. Sequencing was performed with immunoSEQ multiplex PCR; in TCRdb, only in-frame clones are kept and a portion is missing. Among 150,000 to 200,000 clones, roughly 83% were seen once, and the ten largest hold around 1.6%. This clonotype was sampled from a woman under 30 in good health and CMV-seronegative. The chain has TRBV5-1 and TRBJ2-5, with TRBD1 identical over 8 bases. The sample taken for sequencing was PBMCs. In DNA, the CDR3 is TGCGCCAGCAGCCTAAGACAGGGGTTTGGAGAGACCCAGTACTTC. Protein: CASSLRQGFGETQYF.